This entry features one T cell receptor (beta chain) sequence. This specimen comes from a study of monozygotic twins with inflammatory bowel disease. This CDR3 contains 14 residues. Germline V gene lookup returns CDR1 SGHRS and CDR2 YFSETQ. No DNA is given; TCRdb re-called the 5' RACE reads and lists each CDR3 protein once. This sample's clone table lists 300,000 to 400,000 distinct CDR3 sequences. The J gene is TRBJ1-2, the V gene TRBV5-1; the D call of TRBD1 rests on TCRdb alone, since no DNA is present to check it. This clonotype originated in a human donor with ulcerative colitis or Crohn's disease, or a healthy co-twin of an affected twin (not recorded which). The specimen sequenced was blood. CDR3 region: CASSLAGGFYGYTF.